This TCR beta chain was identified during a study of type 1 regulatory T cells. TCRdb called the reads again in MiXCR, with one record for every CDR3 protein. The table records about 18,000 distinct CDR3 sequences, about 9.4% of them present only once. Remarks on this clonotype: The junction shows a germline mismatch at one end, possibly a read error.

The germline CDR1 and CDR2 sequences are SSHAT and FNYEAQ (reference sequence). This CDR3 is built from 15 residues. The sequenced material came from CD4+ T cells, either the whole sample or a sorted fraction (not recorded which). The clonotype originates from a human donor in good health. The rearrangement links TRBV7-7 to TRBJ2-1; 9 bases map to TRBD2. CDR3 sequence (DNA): TGTGCTAGCAGCTTGGGACTAGCCTCCTACAATGAGCAGTTCTTC. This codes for CASSLGLASYNEQFF.